This T cell receptor beta chain is from a study of T cell changes during pregnancy in multiple sclerosis. Sequencing used immunoSEQ multiplex PCR; TCRdb keeps in-frame clones, though not all of them. The profile shows about 100,000 clones, 85% to 95% of them singletons. Germline loops: CDR1 SGDLS, CDR2 YYNGEE. With 2 bases clipped from V and 8 bases from J, the junction kept 7 bases outside the gene matches. The CDR3 is 14 amino acids. Sequenced here: peripheral blood, sampled in the first trimester of pregnancy. The TCR comes from a female donor with multiple sclerosis, enrolled in a pregnancy study. The rearrangement links TRBV9 to TRBJ2-1, with TRBD2 identical over 7 bases. In nucleotides, the CDR3 is TGTGCCAGCAGCGTGGGGGGAGGGGATTATGAGCAGTTCTTC. This translates into CASSVGGGDYEQFF.